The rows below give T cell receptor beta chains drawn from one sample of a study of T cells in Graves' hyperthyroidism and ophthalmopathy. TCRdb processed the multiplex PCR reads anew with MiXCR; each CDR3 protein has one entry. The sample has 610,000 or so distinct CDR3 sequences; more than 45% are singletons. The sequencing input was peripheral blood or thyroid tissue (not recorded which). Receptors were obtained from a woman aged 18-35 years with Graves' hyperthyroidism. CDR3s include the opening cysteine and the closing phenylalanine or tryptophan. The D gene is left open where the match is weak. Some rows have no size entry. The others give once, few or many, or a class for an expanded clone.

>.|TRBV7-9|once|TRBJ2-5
TGTGCCAGCAGCCCCGGGGGAAGGGGGTACCAGTACTTC
CASSPGGRGYQYF
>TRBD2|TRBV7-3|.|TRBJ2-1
TGTGCCAGCAGCTCGGGACTAGCGGGAGGGGTGGATGAGCAGTTCTTC
CASSSGLAGGVDEQFF
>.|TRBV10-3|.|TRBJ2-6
TGTGCCATCGCCCCAGGGTTAAATGGGGCCAACGTCCTGACTTTC
CAIAPGLNGANVLTF
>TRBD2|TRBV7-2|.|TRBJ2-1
TGTGCCAGCAGCCAAGTTCCTAGCGGGAGTAGTAATGAGCAGTTCTTC
CASSQVPSGSSNEQFF
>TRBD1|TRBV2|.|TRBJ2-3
TGTGCCAGCCGTAGGACAGGGGCCCAGGGAAGCACAGATACGCAGTATTTT
CASRRTGAQGSTDTQYF
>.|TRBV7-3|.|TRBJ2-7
TGTGCCAGCAGTATCGGACCACGGGACAATGAGCAGTACTTC
CASSIGPRDNEQYF
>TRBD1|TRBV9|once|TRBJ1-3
TGTGCCAGCAGTCGCACGGGACAGGCGCTCTCCATATATTTT
CASSRTGQALSIYF
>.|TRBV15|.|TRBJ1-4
TGTGCCACCAGCAGAAGAGGGGGAGAACTGTTTTTT
CATSRRGGELFF
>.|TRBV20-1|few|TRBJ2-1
TGCAGTGCTGGCAATGAGCAGTTCTTC
CSAGNEQFF
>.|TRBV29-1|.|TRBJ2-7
TGCAGTTCTAGCGTCGAGCAGTACTTC
CSSSVEQYF
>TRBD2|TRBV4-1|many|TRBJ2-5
TGCGCCAGCAGCCATACTAGCGGGAGCGGAGAGACCCAGTACTTC
CASSHTSGSGETQYF
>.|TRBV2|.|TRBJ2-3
TGTGCCAGCAAGGCTTCCCTAGCCACAGATACGCAGTATTTT
CASKASLATDTQYF
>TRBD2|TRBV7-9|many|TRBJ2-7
TGTGCCAGCAGAAAACTAGCGGGAGGGCCGTACGAGCAGTACTTC
CASRKLAGGPYEQYF
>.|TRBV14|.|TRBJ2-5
TGCGCCAGCCGGGACGTGGAGACCCAGTACTTC
CASRDVETQYF
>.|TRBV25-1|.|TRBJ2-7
TGTGCCAGCAGCCCTCCCTCGAGATCCTACGAGCAGTACTTC
CASSPPSRSYEQYF
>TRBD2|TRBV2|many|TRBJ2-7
TGTGCCAGCAGCGACACCGGGACTAGCGACTACGAGCAGTACTTC
CASSDTGTSDYEQYF
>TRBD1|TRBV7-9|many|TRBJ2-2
TGTGCCAACCAGTGGGACAGTAACACCGGGGAGCTGTTTTTT
CANQWDSNTGELFF
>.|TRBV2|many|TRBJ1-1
TGTGCCAGTGGACAGCTAATGAACACTGAAGCTTTCTTT
CASGQLMNTEAFF
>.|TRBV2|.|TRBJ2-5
TGTGCCAGCAGGTTATTGGAAGAGACCCAGTACTTC
CASRLLEETQYF
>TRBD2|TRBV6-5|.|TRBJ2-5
TGTGCCAGCAGTTCTTTACGGGCTAGCGGGAGCCAGTACTTC
CASSSLRASGSQYF
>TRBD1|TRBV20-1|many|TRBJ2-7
TGCAGTGCTCGATGGACAGGCAGGGGCGAGCAGTACTTC
CSARWTGRGEQYF
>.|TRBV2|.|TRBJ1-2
TGTGCCAGCAGTGAAGCTCTAGGGGAGGACAACTATGGCTACACCTTC
CASSEALGEDNYGYTF
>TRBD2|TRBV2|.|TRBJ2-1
TGTGCCAGCAGTCCGACTAGCGGGAAACTCAATGAGCAGTTCTTC
CASSPTSGKLNEQFF
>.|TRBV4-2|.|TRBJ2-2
TGTGCCAGCAGCCAGAAAAAAGTCCGGACTAACCTTCCCGGGGAGCTGTTTTTT
CASSQKKVRTNLPGELFF
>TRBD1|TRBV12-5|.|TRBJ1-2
TGTGCTAGTGGTTTGGTACTCGACAGGGGGATCCGTGGCTACACCTTC
CASGLVLDRGIRGYTF
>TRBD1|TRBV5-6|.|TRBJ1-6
TGTGCCAGCAGCTTCAACAGGGGCTTCAATTCACCCCTCCACTTT
CASSFNRGFNSPLHF
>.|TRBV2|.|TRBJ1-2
TGTGCCAGCAGGCAACGCAGGGGAGGGTTTAACTATGGCTACACCTTC
CASRQRRGGFNYGYTF
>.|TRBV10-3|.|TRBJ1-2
TGTGCCATCTCCGCCCCGGAGGGCTACACCTTC
CAISAPEGYTF
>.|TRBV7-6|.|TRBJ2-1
TGTGCCAGCAGCATGGACTACTACAATGAGCAGTTCTTC
CASSMDYYNEQFF
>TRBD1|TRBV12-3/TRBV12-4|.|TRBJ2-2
TGTGCCGGCAGGGATGACACCCGGGACAGGTCGAACACCGGGGAGCTGTTTTTT
CAGRDDTRDRSNTGELFF
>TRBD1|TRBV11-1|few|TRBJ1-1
TGTGCCAGCAGCCCCGGGACAGGGCCGTCTTCTGAAGCTTTCTTT
CASSPGTGPSSEAFF
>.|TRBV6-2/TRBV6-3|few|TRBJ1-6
TGTGCCAGCAGCCAAGATCAGGGAGGGTACTCACCCCTCCACTTT
CASSQDQGGYSPLHF
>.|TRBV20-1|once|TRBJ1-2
TGCAGTGCTGTCCCTGGACGGTCCTATGGCTACACCTTC
CSAVPGRSYGYTF
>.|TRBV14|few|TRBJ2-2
TGTGCCAGCAGCCACCCCCGAAACACCGGGGAGCTGTTTTTT
CASSHPRNTGELFF
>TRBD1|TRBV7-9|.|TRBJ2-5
TGTGCCAGCAGCTTTCCCGGGACAGGGCGCTTTCAAGAGACCCAGTACTTC
CASSFPGTGRFQETQYF
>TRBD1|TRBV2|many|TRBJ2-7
TGTGCCAGCAGGTCGTCGGGGACAGTAAGGTACGAGCAGTACTTC
CASRSSGTVRYEQYF
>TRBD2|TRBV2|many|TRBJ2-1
TGTGCCAGCAGTGTGGCTAGCGGCCTCTACAATGAGCAGTTCTTC
CASSVASGLYNEQFF
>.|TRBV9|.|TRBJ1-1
TGTGCCAGCAGCGTAGGTTCCCTTAGCACTGAAGCTTTCTTT
CASSVGSLSTEAFF
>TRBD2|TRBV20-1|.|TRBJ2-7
TGCAGTGCTAGTAGTTCCCTAACGCTAGCGGGAGGTTACTACGAGCAGTACTTC
CSASSSLTLAGGYYEQYF
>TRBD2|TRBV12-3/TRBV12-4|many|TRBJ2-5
TGTGCCAGCACCCCTGCGGGGGAAGAGACCCAGTACTTC
CASTPAGEETQYF
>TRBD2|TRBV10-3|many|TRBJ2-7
TGTGCCATCAGAGCGGGCACTACTAGCGGGGGAACCTACGAGCAGTACTTC
CAIRAGTTSGGTYEQYF
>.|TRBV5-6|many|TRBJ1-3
TGTGCCAGCAGCTTCCTTTTAGGGACCGCCGGAAACACCATATATTTT
CASSFLLGTAGNTIYF
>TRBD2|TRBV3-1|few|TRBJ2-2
TGTGCCAGCAGCCACTTTAGCGGGAAGGGCACCGGGGAGCTGTTTTTT
CASSHFSGKGTGELFF
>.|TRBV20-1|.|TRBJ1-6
TGCAGTGCTAGCTGGGACGGAAATAATTCACCCCTCCACTTT
CSASWDGNNSPLHF
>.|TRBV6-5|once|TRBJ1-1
TGTGCCAGCAGTGTCCCCGGGGAGCGGGAAGCTTTCTTT
CASSVPGEREAFF
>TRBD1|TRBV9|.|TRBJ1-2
TGTGCCAGCAGCGTCGCCGGACAGGGTTATTCGCATGGCTACACCTTC
CASSVAGQGYSHGYTF
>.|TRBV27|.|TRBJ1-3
TGTGCCAGCAGCAACAGGGACTCTGGAAACACCATATATTTT
CASSNRDSGNTIYF
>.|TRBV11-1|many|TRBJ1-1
TGTGCCAGCAGCTTAGGCGGAGAGCTTGAAGCTTTCTTT
CASSLGGELEAFF
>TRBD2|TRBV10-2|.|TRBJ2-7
TGCGCCAGCAGTGAGGCTAGCGGGAGTAGCGAGCAGTACTTC
CASSEASGSSEQYF
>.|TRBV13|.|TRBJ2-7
TGTGCCAGCAGCTATAGAGGGGCCAATGAGCAGTACTTC
CASSYRGANEQYF
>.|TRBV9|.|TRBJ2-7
TGTGCCAGCAGCGTAGGGACAACAATGGAGCAGTACTTC
CASSVGTTMEQYF
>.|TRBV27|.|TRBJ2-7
TGTGCCAGCAGTTTCAGGGGCGAGGACGAGCAGTACTTC
CASSFRGEDEQYF
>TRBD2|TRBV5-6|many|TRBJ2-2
TGTGCCAGCAGCTTGGGCCTAGCGGGAGTCCCCGGGGAGCTGTTTTTT
CASSLGLAGVPGELFF
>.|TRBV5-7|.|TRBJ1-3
TGTGCCAGCAGACCGGACGGCAGTGCTGGAAACACCATATATTTT
CASRPDGSAGNTIYF
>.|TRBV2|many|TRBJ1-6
TGTGCCAGCAGTGCCCGGACTAGCTCCTATAATTCACCCCTCCACTTT
CASSARTSSYNSPLHF
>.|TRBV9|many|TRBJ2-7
TGTGCCAGCAGCGTAGCTATGACCCCACGCGACGAGCAGTACTTC
CASSVAMTPRDEQYF
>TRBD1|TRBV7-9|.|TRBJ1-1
TGTGCCAGCAGCTTACCCCTCTTAGGGACAGGGGACACTGAAGCTTTCTTT
CASSLPLLGTGDTEAFF
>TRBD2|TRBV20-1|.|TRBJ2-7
TGCAGTGCTAGAGATCCTAGCGGGAGGGTCTATGAGCAGTACTTC
CSARDPSGRVYEQYF
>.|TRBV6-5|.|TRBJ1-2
TGTGCCAGCAGTTTCGGGGGAGAGGGCTACACCTTC
CASSFGGEGYTF
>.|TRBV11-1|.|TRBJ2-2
TGTGCCAGCAGCCCCTTCGGCGCGGACACCGGGGAGCTGTTTTTT
CASSPFGADTGELFF